This T cell receptor beta chain was sequenced in a study of T cell changes during pregnancy in multiple sclerosis. Germline V CDR1 and CDR2: SGHRS, YFSETQ. The V gene lost 0 bases and the J gene lost 1 base, with 7 bases spanning the gap. There are 15 residues in the CDR3. The repertoire was sequenced with immunoSEQ multiplex PCR; TCRdb's copy has only in-frame clones and lacks some. The sample contains roughly 100,000 clones, around 93% of which appear only once. The chain employs TRBV5-1 and TRBJ2-2; possible D gene TRBD1, 5 bases. Here the sequenced sample was peripheral blood, taken after pregnancy. The receptor comes from a female donor with multiple sclerosis, enrolled in a pregnancy study. Written as DNA, the CDR3 is TGCGCCAGCAGCTTGGGAGACAGGAACACCGGGGAGCTGTTTTTT. This encodes CASSLGDRNTGELFF.